This T cell receptor (beta chain) was captured in a study of T cells in Graves' hyperthyroidism and ophthalmopathy (dated by TCRdb to between 2019 and 2020). For the study in its entirety: A discovery cohort of about a hundred patients, fewer than 50 with Graves' ophthalmopathy and 55 to 60 with stable Graves' hyperthyroidism, was used to find distinguishing TCR V-J signatures. Prospective prediction of ophthalmopathy was tested in an independent validation cohort of fewer than 20 hyperthyroidism patients and 17 patients who later progressed to ophthalmopathy. The roughly 90 discovery patients were divided at random into training and test sets in a 7:3 ratio. In addition, the study compared T-cell repertoires in thyroid tissue and in blood from 6 or 7 Graves' hyperthyroidism patients. Once sampling was done, hyperthyroidism patients were given methimazole at a starting dose of 30 mg daily, whereas ophthalmopathy patients were given high-dose intravenous methylprednisolone. The paper reports TCR Vbeta CDR3 sequencing of roughly 140 peripheral blood samples: approximately 41 ophthalmopathy, fewer than 85 hyperthyroidism and about 17 progressor patients.

This clonotype has a handful of counts. The antigen it recognizes is unknown. No base quality information exists; no much larger clone differs at one position. Stable Graves' hyperthyroidism was defined as no progression to ophthalmopathy during 18 months of follow-up. The hyperthyroidism patients were between 18 and 65 years old and newly diagnosed, with a disease duration of less than 2 months. Any patient with an uncontrolled infection, another autoimmune disease, pregnancy or lactation was excluded. Diagnoses were based on clinical symptoms, serum thyroxine and TRAb, thyroid ultrasound and orbital computed tomography. Trizol reagent was used to extract total RNA, and RNA quality was then checked on an Agilent 2100 Bioanalyzer. What the authors observed across the whole study: In validation, the model predicted progression to ophthalmopathy with 55% to 71% sensitivity and about 73% specificity, a median of around six months before onset. A 13 V-J signature model separated ophthalmopathy from stable hyperthyroidism, with 87.88% sensitivity and 81% to 83% specificity in cross-validation and 80%/75% in testing. Most expanded thyroid clonotypes (frequency above 0.001) were also detected in blood, suggesting blood repertoires may reflect thyroid immune responses. No statistical method was used to set the sample size in advance, and investigators knew the group allocation.

Via the germline V gene, CDR1 is SQVTM and CDR2 ANQGSEA. V is pared back by 4 bases and J by 7 bases, with 9 bases lying between the germline termini. The CDR3, cysteine through phenylalanine, is 11 amino acids long. The only DNA kept is the CDR3, 33 bases in frame from the first base. TCR beta CDR3 regions were amplified from RNA transcripts. For the first round of RT-PCR on the TCR CDR3, the HTBI primer set was used together with the Qiagen OneStep RT-PCR kit. Libraries were constructed in a second round of multiplex PCR, after which size selection and purification were carried out. The libraries were sequenced on an Illumina HiSeq2000 using paired-end 100 bp reads. As for how the authors treated the data: SOAPnuke was used to process the raw data, with reads discarded if the reads contained adapters or uncalled bases, had a mean Phred below 15, or lacked an exact constant-primer or identifier match. High-quality paired reads were merged with COPE v1.2.5, and unique nucleotide sequences were defined as clonotypes. Clonotypes were aligned to IMGT TRBV, TRBD and TRBJ reference segments using MiTCR v1.1. Analysis was restricted to V-J combinations with a frequency above 0.0001, which covered roughly 99% of repertoires. The TCS score was defined as the ratio of F50 (clonal expansion) to E x V (chaos), calculated using BLOSUM62-based TCRdist between CDR3 peptides within each V-J. Welch's t-statistics and random forest reduced around 510 V-J features to 13, which were used in a naive Bayes classifier (R e1071). Clones were called with MiXCR by TCRdb after fastp trimmed the public reads at Q25, and only in-frame beta chains were retained. Identical CDR3 protein sequences are pooled into one entry, listed with their most common genes and DNA. TCRdb's processing, not the study's, gives the V and J calls here. The sample table contains a few hundred thousand distinct CDR3 sequences; only one count was recorded for 35% to 55% of them. Of the sample, just under 8.5% is held by the ten largest clones.

This clonotype originated in a woman aged 18-29 years with Graves' hyperthyroidism. Donor details come from another sample of the same person, matched by shared clones. The sample was peripheral blood or thyroid tissue (not recorded which). The chain is made from TRBV29-1 and TRBJ2-3; the D gene assignment is ambiguous. The sequence in DNA is TGCAGCGTTGTTTGGGGAAATACGCAGTATTTT. The resulting protein is CSVVWGNTQYF.